This TCR beta chain emerged from a study of blood T cell repertoires in COVID-19 (dated by TCRdb to between 2020 and 2021). Describing the broader study: The collaborator samples originated in the United States, Italy and Spain and spanned the acute and convalescent phases of COVID-19. The material from the prospective study consisted of cDNA or gDNA derived from T cells, B-cell-depleted T cells, or PBMCs. Where available, HLA class I and class II types were taken from metadata supplied by the sample provider and were not determined by assay-based typing. Sample metadata almost always included a de-identified subject ID, COVID-19 status, age in years and sex. Deeply sampled blood TCRbeta repertoires from subjects exposed to, actively infected with, or recovered from COVID-19 were included in the dataset. The repertoires were released in a freely available public database meant as a resource for research on the immune response to SARS-CoV-2. Samples came from the ongoing ImmuneRACE study (first 160 participants) plus 1,254 subjects from 6 global collaborators.

Overall study results and their limits: The amount of clinical and demographic metadata varied by source and participant and was provided uncurated.

Participants in the prospective study were enrolled through a virtual design, were aged roughly 18 to 95 years, and lived in roughly 24 United States geographic areas. In the prospective study, cohorts were assigned on the basis of participant-reported clinical history obtained from a screening survey and a study questionnaire. Recovered participants in ImmuneRACE Cohort 3 were defined by two consecutive negative NP/OP PCR tests, clearance by a healthcare professional, or resolution of symptoms. In the prospective study, mobile phlebotomists collected whole blood, serum and a nasopharyngeal or oropharyngeal swab from each participant. Over a roughly 2-month period, participants in the prospective study had the option of providing additional blood draws and questionnaires. Prospective study blood samples were shipped either frozen or at room temperature before DNA extraction. In regard to this clone: The clone's antigen remains unknown. The sample holds no much larger clone one base away, and base qualities are not on file.

TCRbeta CDR3 regions were amplified from genomic DNA by means of the immunoSEQ Assay, a bias-controlled multiplex PCR. As for how the authors treated the data: The number of nucleated cells in each sample was estimated from the amplification of reference gene primers within the assay. To quantify the absolute abundance of each unique TCRbeta CDR3 rearrangement, sequence reads were collapsed and filtered. For each sample, productive Simpson clonality was calculated as the square root of Simpson's diversity index across productive rearrangements. In its TCRdb copy, this immuneACCESS table keeps in-frame sequences only and misses some clones. Where compared with another copy, unresolved V genes explain less than half of these, and the others have no known cause. The V and J calls and clone size come from that table; D and trimming were worked out from the DNA. For this sample the table gives 250,000 to 350,000 clones, of which 85% to 90% were detected only once. 2% to 2.5% of the sample is taken by the ten largest.

CDR3 length: 9 amino acids, cysteine to phenylalanine. Only the CDR3 DNA is retained, 27 bases long and in frame from the first base. The V and J ends are trimmed by 10 bases and 4 bases, leaving 5 bases between them. Based on the germline V gene (reference sequence), the CDR1 and CDR2 sequences are SGHNT and YYREEE. The V and J segments used are TRBV5-4 and TRBJ2-5, and TRBD2 may be the D gene, going by 5 matching bases. The clonotype was recovered from a woman aged 18-29 years who had recovered from COVID-19. Sequences were obtained from PBMCs or T cells enriched from blood (not recorded which). The CDR3: CAEGETQYF. The sequenced DNA is TGTGCCGAGGGAGAGACCCAGTACTTC.